The 22 T cell receptor beta chains below were found in one sample sequenced in a study of T cell responses to AZD1222 COVID-19 vaccine. Clones were read by immunoSEQ multiplex PCR, and TCRdb kept only the in-frame ones, dropping some. The table has 85,000 to 100,000 clones, roughly 92% seen once. This material consisted of peripheral blood, taken 28 days after the second AZD1222 dose. The receptors come from an adult who received the AZD1222 COVID-19 vaccine.

CDR3 region: CAHSTLAGVGDEQFF. CDR3 nucleotide sequence: TGTGCCCACTCTACCCTAGCGGGAGTTGGGGATGAGCAGTTCTTC. V usage is TRBV6-5 and J usage is TRBJ2-1; TRBD2 agrees at 10 bases. With 11 bases clipped from V and 8 bases from J, the junction kept 15 bases outside the gene matches. Germline loops: CDR1 MNHEY, CDR2 SVGAGI. The CDR3 is 15 amino acids.

The genes are TRBV3-1 (or the pseudogene TRBV3-2) and TRBJ2-3; no clear D. The germline V and J ends were trimmed by 5 bases and 3 bases, with 9 bases remaining between them. Germline V lookup: CDR1 LGHDT, CDR2 YNNKEL (reference sequence). This CDR3 region has 13 residues. CDR3 sequence: CASSKRTTDTQYF. For the CDR3, the DNA is TGTGCCAGCAGCAAACGGACGACAGATACGCAGTATTTT.

The chain is built from TRBV5-1 and TRBJ2-2, with D perhaps given as TRBD1 or TRBD2 (5 bases each). The CDR3 consists of 13 residues. V shed 0 bases and J shed 13 bases, with 13 bases lying between them. Per germline, CDR1 SGHRS and CDR2 YFSETQ. The CDR3 is CASSLGRGGALFF. The CDR3 DNA follows: TGCGCCAGCAGCTTGGGACGTGGGGGTGCGCTGTTTTTT.

V usage is TRBV7-8 and J usage is TRBJ2-7, with 14 bases that match TRBD2. Trimming removed 1 base from V and 4 bases from J; junction bases left unmatched: 12. Germline V CDR1 and CDR2: SGHVS, FQNEAQ. The length of the CDR3 is 19 residues. For the CDR3, the DNA is TGTGCCAGCAGCTTAGGTCCCACGATAGGGACTAGCGGGAGTTACGAGCAGTACTTC. This gives the protein CASSLGPTIGTSGSYEQYF.

This chain connects TRBV6-5 to TRBJ2-3, with 8 bases that match TRBD2. Germline CDR1 reads MNHEY; CDR2 reads SVGAGI. CDR3 length equals 14 residues. With 8 bases clipped from V and 5 bases from J, the junction kept 9 bases outside the gene matches. The CDR3 loop is CASRSAGVKDTQYF. The CDR3, as DNA: TGTGCCAGCCGCTCAGCGGGAGTAAAAGATACGCAGTATTTT.

This rearrangement joins TRBV6-5 to TRBJ2-2; TRBD2 is a possible D gene (5 bases). The V end lost 6 bases, the J end lost 6 bases, and 17 bases lay between the germline ends. CDR3 length: 15 amino acids. Germline V gene data show CDR1 as MNHEY and CDR2 as SVGAGI. The DNA for the CDR3 is TGTGCCAGCAGACGCCGCCGGGGATTTTCCGGGGAGCTGTTTTTT. The encoded protein is CASRRRRGFSGELFF.

V gene TRBV9 combines with J gene TRBJ2-3, with 9 bases matching TRBD2. Germline V lookup: CDR1 SGDLS, CDR2 YYNGEE. The CDR3 has 15 amino acids. V was pared by 4 bases and J by 2 bases, with 5 bases of the junction left unmatched. The CDR3 sequence: CASSPGLAFTDTQYF. The CDR3 coding sequence is TGTGCCAGCAGCCCGGGACTAGCCTTCACAGATACGCAGTATTTT. The full variable domain, with the rest looked up from reference TRBV9 and TRBJ2-3, is DSGVTQTPKHLITATGQRVTLRCSPRSGDLSVYWYQQSLDQGLQFLIQYYNGEERAKGNILERFSAQQFPDLHSELNLSSLELGDSALYFCASSPGLAFTDTQYFGPGTRLTVL.

This CDR3 is CASSSQGVAGIGYEQYF. CDR3 DNA sequence: TGTGCCAGCAGCTCCCAAGGGGTCGCAGGGATCGGCTACGAGCAGTACTTC. This chain connects TRBV11-2 to TRBJ2-7, with TRBD1 as a possible D gene (5 bases). Trimming pared 4 bases from V and 3 bases from J, leaving 22 bases between. CDR1 and CDR2 from the germline V gene are SGHAT and FQNNGV. The CDR3 is 17 amino acids.

The chain is built from TRBV7-9 and TRBJ1-4; no reliable D call. V shed 1 base and J shed 0 bases, with 6 bases lying between them. Germline values: CDR1 SEHNR, CDR2 FQNEAQ (reference sequence). CDR3 size: 15 residues. The CDR3 region has the DNA TGTGCCAGCAGCTTAGAACCATCAACTAATGAAAAACTGTTTTTT. Translated: CASSLEPSTNEKLFF.

The J gene is TRBJ2-3, the V gene TRBV19; D gene unclear. V lost 1 base, J lost 1 base, and 18 bases lay in between. Germline CDR1 and CDR2: LNHDA and SQIVND (reference sequence). The CDR3 totals 18 residues. CDR3 loop: CASSIVSLGPTGTDTQYF. DNA of the CDR3: TGTGCCAGTAGTATAGTATCCCTGGGCCCGACTGGCACAGATACGCAGTATTTT.

The rearrangement joins TRBV12-3 or TRBV12-4 to TRBJ1-1, with 7 bases matching TRBD1. The CDR3 consists of 11 residues. Losses at the gene ends were 5 bases for V and 6 bases for J; bases not matched to a gene: 0. This chain's CDR3 is CASSQGAEAFF. The CDR3 coding sequence is TGTGCCAGCAGTCAGGGGGCTGAAGCTTTCTTT.

V gene TRBV30 combines with J gene TRBJ1-2; D gene uncertain. Germline CDR1 is GTSNPN and CDR2 is SVGIG (reference sequence). The CDR3 has 14 residues. With 2 bases removed from V and 6 bases from J, the gap between germline ends came to 16 bases. CDR3 coding DNA: TGTGCCTGGAGTCAGACCTCAGGTTTCCATGGCTACACCTTC. Its protein is CAWSQTSGFHGYTF.

The genes are TRBV20-1 and TRBJ2-5; D gene ambiguous. V was clipped by 7 bases and J by 5 bases, with 11 bases between them. In germline, CDR1 is DFQATT, CDR2 SNEGSKA (reference sequence). The CDR3 sequence is 11 residues long. The CDR3 is CSGVGTETQYF. CDR3 in DNA: TGCAGTGGAGTGGGCACTGAGACCCAGTACTTC.

The chain combines TRBV11-2 with TRBJ2-1; D gene uncertain. The CDR3 covers 14 residues. V was pared by 0 bases and J by 9 bases, with 12 bases between. The germline CDR1 and CDR2 sequences are SGHAT and FQNNGV. This CDR3 is CASSLDRVVIEQFF. CDR3 nucleotides: TGTGCCAGCAGCTTAGATAGGGTGGTCATTGAGCAGTTCTTC. Full variable domain (outside the CDR3, taken from reference TRBV11-2 and TRBJ2-1): EAGVAQSPRYKIIEKRQSVAFWCNPISGHATLYWYQQILGQGPKLLIQFQNNGVVDDSQLPKDRFSAERLKGVDSTLKIQPAKLEDSAVYLCASSLDRVVIEQFFGPGTRLTVL.

The CDR3, as DNA: TGTGCCATCAGTAGTAGCGGGGGAAACACCGGGGAGCTGTTTTTT. Residues: CAISSSGGNTGELFF. The chain links TRBV10-3 to TRBJ2-2, with TRBD2 matching 9 bases. Germline V CDR1 and CDR2: ENHRY, SYGVKD. Trimming took 5 bases from V and 2 from J; bases not matched to a gene: 3. The length of the CDR3 is 15 residues.

The table lists this clone with a count of one. CDR3 sequence: CASSQVREQYF. For the CDR3, the DNA is TGTGCCAGCAGCCAAGTTCGGGAGCAGTACTTC. The chain recombines TRBV14 with TRBJ2-7; no clear D gene. With 1 base removed from V and 7 bases from J, the gap between germline ends came to 5 bases. The germline CDR1 and CDR2 sequences are SGHDN and FVKESK. CDR3 length equals 11 residues. The full variable domain, with the rest looked up from reference TRBV14 and TRBJ2-7, is EAGVTQFPSHSVIEKGQTVTLRCDPISGHDNLYWYRRVMGKEIKFLLHFVKESKQDESGMPNNRFLAERTGGTYSTLKVQPAELEDSGVYFCASSQVREQYFGPGTRLTVT.

The J gene is TRBJ2-7, the V gene TRBV6-6; the D call may be TRBD1 or TRBD2 (5 bases each). Deletions cut 6 bases from V and 1 base from J, with 16 bases between. This CDR3 comprises 15 residues. CDR1 and CDR2 from the germline V gene are MNHNY and SVGAGI (reference sequence). The CDR3 here is CASSHSGRGSYEQYF. DNA of the CDR3: TGTGCCAGCAGCCACTCGGGGCGCGGGTCCTACGAGCAGTACTTC.

J is TRBJ2-7 and V is TRBV3-1 (or the pseudogene TRBV3-2), with D tentatively TRBD2 (5 bases). The germline CDR1 and CDR2 sequences are LGHDT and YNNKEL (reference sequence). This CDR3 is built from 12 residues. V was clipped by 4 bases and J by 7 bases, with 11 bases between them. CDR3 loop: CASSPGTGEQYF. The CDR3 DNA reads as TGTGCCAGCAGCCCAGGAACGGGAGAGCAGTACTTC.

Regarding this clone: An end of the junction does not agree with germline; a read error may underlie this. The chain employs TRBV7-7 and TRBJ2-3; no definite D call. The germline gives CDR1 SSHAT, CDR2 FNYEAQ (reference sequence). The CDR3 has 13 amino acids. The CDR3 DNA follows: TGTGCTAGCAGCTTATCCGGCACAGATACGCAGTATTTT. It is translated as CASSLSGTDTQYF.

This clone was seen only once. This rearrangement joins TRBV3-1 (or the pseudogene TRBV3-2) to TRBJ2-1, with unresolved D. This CDR3 is built from 13 residues. V gave up 4 bases and J gave up 9 bases, with 13 bases separating them. Looked up from germline, CDR1 is LGHDT and CDR2 is YNNKEL (reference sequence). The CDR3 sequence: CASSPDNSFEQFF. CDR3 nucleotide sequence: TGTGCCAGCAGCCCAGATAATAGCTTTGAGCAGTTCTTC.

The V gene is TRBV18, the J gene TRBJ1-3; no clear D. Germline V gene sequence: CDR1 KGHSH, CDR2 LQKENI. The CDR3 is made up of 15 amino acids. V was clipped by 6 bases and J by 3 bases, with 15 bases between them. The CDR3 DNA reads TGTGCCAGCTCTCCCCTAGGGCACCTTGGAAACACCATATATTTT. Amino acids: CASSPLGHLGNTIYF.

The rearrangement uses TRBV5-4 and TRBJ2-2, with 10 bases that match TRBD1. Germline V gives CDR1 SGHNT, CDR2 YYREEE (reference sequence). The CDR3 sequence is 15 residues long. The V and J ends lost 2 bases and 3 bases, in that order; junction bases with no gene match: 1. The CDR3 DNA reads TGTGCCAGCAGCTTTGGACAGGGGGACACCGGGGAGCTGTTTTTT. As protein: CASSFGQGDTGELFF.